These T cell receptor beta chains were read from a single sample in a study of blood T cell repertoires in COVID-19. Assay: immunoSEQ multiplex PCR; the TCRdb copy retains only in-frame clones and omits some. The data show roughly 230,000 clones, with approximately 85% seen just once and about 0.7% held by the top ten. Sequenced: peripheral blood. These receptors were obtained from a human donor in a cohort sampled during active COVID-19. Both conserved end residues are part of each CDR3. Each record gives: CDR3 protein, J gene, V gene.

CDR3aa: CATSRDRGLLGYTF; j_gene: TRBJ1-2; v_gene: TRBV15
CDR3aa: CATSRDLAAGRTLYGYTF; j_gene: TRBJ1-2; v_gene: TRBV15
CDR3aa: CASSIGRGTEAFF; j_gene: TRBJ1-1; v_gene: TRBV19
CDR3aa: CASSPGTELYEQYF; j_gene: TRBJ2-7; v_gene: TRBV18
CDR3aa: CASSISGTGGRTDTQYF; j_gene: TRBJ2-3; v_gene: TRBV19
CDR3aa: CATSGGRPRGRDTQYF; j_gene: TRBJ2-3; v_gene: TRBV24-1
CDR3aa: CASRRGAQGNEKLFF; j_gene: TRBJ1-4; v_gene: TRBV5-1
CDR3aa: CASSVGGSYEQYF; j_gene: TRBJ2-7; v_gene: TRBV9
CDR3aa: CASSSRLAGTQYF; j_gene: TRBJ2-5; v_gene: TRBV6-5
CDR3aa: CASSGPGKGSNQPQHF; j_gene: TRBJ1-5; v_gene: TRBV30
CDR3aa: CASSLTEQGNNQPQHF; j_gene: TRBJ1-5; v_gene: TRBV7-8
CDR3aa: CASSQLRTGGAQYF; j_gene: TRBJ2-5; v_gene: TRBV14
CDR3aa: CASSITGSYGYTF; j_gene: TRBJ1-2; v_gene: TRBV19
CDR3aa: CASSLELAGVTDTQYF; j_gene: TRBJ2-3; v_gene: TRBV5-6
CDR3aa: CAWSSSYEQYF; j_gene: TRBJ2-7; v_gene: TRBV30
CDR3aa: CASSPRTDPGGYTF; j_gene: TRBJ1-2; v_gene: TRBV7-8
CDR3aa: CASSPTGGRSPLHF; j_gene: TRBJ1-6; v_gene: TRBV6-4
CDR3aa: CAWNPGRLADTQYF; j_gene: TRBJ2-3; v_gene: TRBV30
CDR3aa: CASKKDGQGAFF; j_gene: TRBJ1-1; v_gene: TRBV5-1
CDR3aa: CASSLGTANTEAFF; j_gene: TRBJ1-1; v_gene: TRBV7-2
CDR3aa: CSVRDRGHTEAFF; j_gene: TRBJ1-1; v_gene: TRBV29-1
CDR3aa: CASSVDSVNTEAFF; j_gene: TRBJ1-1; v_gene: TRBV11-2
CDR3aa: CASSWQTMNTEAFF; j_gene: TRBJ1-1; v_gene: TRBV5-4
CDR3aa: CASSQDLWEIAGETDTQYF; j_gene: TRBJ2-3; v_gene: TRBV4-3
CDR3aa: CASSVTSGSYNEQFF; j_gene: TRBJ2-1; v_gene: TRBV9
CDR3aa: CANRSYEQYF; j_gene: TRBJ2-7; v_gene: TRBV15
CDR3aa: CASSRSGTANTEAFF; j_gene: TRBJ1-1; v_gene: TRBV6-2/TRBV6-3
CDR3aa: CASTRSWPGGYGYTF; j_gene: TRBJ1-2; v_gene: TRBV6-5
CDR3aa: CASSQEWDSQETQYF; j_gene: TRBJ2-5; v_gene: TRBV4-2
CDR3aa: CASSSGTGLSPLHF; j_gene: TRBJ1-6; v_gene: TRBV5-1
CDR3aa: CASSFDGGAPNYGYTF; j_gene: TRBJ1-2; v_gene: TRBV7-8
CDR3aa: CASRVFDSDYGYTF; j_gene: TRBJ1-2; v_gene: TRBV27
CDR3aa: CASSSWESNTEAFF; j_gene: TRBJ1-1; v_gene: TRBV6-5
CDR3aa: CASTRAGANVLTF; j_gene: TRBJ2-6; v_gene: TRBV6-5
CDR3aa: CASSGTSAESSYEQYF; j_gene: TRBJ2-7; v_gene: TRBV28
CDR3aa: CASSQIVGLAGGYNEQFF; j_gene: TRBJ2-1; v_gene: TRBV7-9
CDR3aa: CASSYLGDSSYEQYF; j_gene: TRBJ2-7; v_gene: TRBV6-5
CDR3aa: CASSKRDKPYEQYF; j_gene: TRBJ2-7; v_gene: TRBV19
CDR3aa: CALRGGYNEQFF; j_gene: TRBJ2-1; v_gene: TRBV6-5
CDR3aa: CASSQDSSGGDTQYF; j_gene: TRBJ2-3; v_gene: TRBV3-1/TRBV3-2
CDR3aa: CASSLSLPPDRDSNYGYTF; j_gene: TRBJ1-2; v_gene: TRBV7-9
CDR3aa: CASSKGGTGYVFEQYF; j_gene: TRBJ2-7; v_gene: TRBV7-2
CDR3aa: CSVRSGTGELFF; j_gene: TRBJ2-2; v_gene: TRBV29-1
CDR3aa: CATSDYGLLNEQFF; j_gene: TRBJ2-1; v_gene: TRBV24-1
CDR3aa: CASSLGPQGGELFF; j_gene: TRBJ2-2; v_gene: TRBV9
CDR3aa: CASSYGTSRREQYF; j_gene: TRBJ2-7; v_gene: TRBV6-2/TRBV6-3
CDR3aa: CASSSTEAGVVYEQYF; j_gene: TRBJ2-7; v_gene: TRBV11-2
CDR3aa: CASSQSKGYETTGNTIYF; j_gene: TRBJ1-3; v_gene: TRBV23-1
CDR3aa: CSASRRGFTYEQYF; j_gene: TRBJ2-7; v_gene: TRBV20-1
CDR3aa: CASRRSYVQYF; j_gene: TRBJ2-7; v_gene: TRBV27
CDR3aa: CASKGQPSGNTIYF; j_gene: TRBJ1-3; v_gene: TRBV14